The 10 T cell receptor beta chains below come from one sample, sequenced in a study of blood T cell repertoires in COVID-19. Some clones are missing from TCRdb's copy, which holds only in-frame ones; the method was immunoSEQ multiplex PCR. In the table there are about 110,000 clones, 60% to 85% of which are singletons. The sample comprised peripheral blood. The receptors were sampled from a human donor in a cohort sampled during active or convalescent COVID-19.

The V call is TRBV2, the J call TRBJ2-1, with 7 bases matching TRBD2. After removal of 3 bases from V and 9 bases from J, the junction contained 8 bases not matched to a gene. Germline CDR1 SNHLY, CDR2 FYNNEI. This CDR3 has 14 residues. The DNA of the CDR3 is TGTGCCAGCAGTGACCAGAGACTAGCCCGTGAGCAGTTCTTC. It is translated as CASSDQRLAREQFF.

This sequence joins TRBV24-1 and TRBJ2-3; maybe TRBD1 (6 bases). Germline CDR1 and CDR2: KGHDR and SFDVKD. The CDR3 spans 16 residues. Trimming left V 5 bases short and J 5 bases short, with 19 bases between. Here the CDR3 DNA reads TGTGCCACCAGTGGCCCCGGGACAAAGGCAGGAGATACGCAGTATTTT. Its protein is CATSGPGTKAGDTQYF.

The rearrangement links TRBV5-1 to TRBJ2-7; 8 nucleotides line up with TRBD1. The CDR3 is 17 residues long. Germline V gene sequence: CDR1 SGHRS, CDR2 YFSETQ. Trimming cost V 0 bases and J 2 bases; bases outside gene matches: 10. CDR3 DNA sequence: TGCGCCAGCAGCTTGGCCGGATGGACAGGGACCGCCTACGAGCAGTACTTC. Amino acids: CASSLAGWTGTAYEQYF. Together with reference TRBV5-1 and TRBJ2-7, the CDR3 gives the full variable domain: KAGVTQTPRYLIKTRGQQVTLSCSPISGHRSVSWYQQTPGQGLQFLFEYFSETQRNKGNFPGRFSGRQFSNSRSEMNVSTLELGDSALYLCASSLAGWTGTAYEQYFGPGTRLTVT.

The chain links TRBV9 to TRBJ1-5; possibly TRBD1 for D (6 bases). V dropped 4 bases and J dropped 4 bases, with 12 bases sitting between them. Germline assignment: CDR1 SGDLS and CDR2 YYNGEE. This CDR3 has 14 residues. The CDR3 is CASSMGHLNQPQHF. Written as DNA, the CDR3 is TGTGCCAGCAGCATGGGACATCTGAATCAGCCCCAGCATTTT.

This chain connects TRBV29-1 to TRBJ1-2; 12 nucleotides match TRBD1. V was pared by 7 bases and J by 6 bases, with 6 bases of the junction left unmatched. CDR3 length: 13 residues. Germline V gene lookup returns CDR1 SQVTM and CDR2 ANQGSEA. The CDR3, as DNA: TGCAGCGCCCCGGGACAGGGGGCCCATGGCTACACCTTC. Translation gives CSAPGQGAHGYTF.

This chain connects TRBV13 to TRBJ1-3; 7 bases are shared with TRBD1. Germline-derived CDR1 and CDR2 are PRHDT and FYEKMQ (reference sequence). CDR3 size: 17 residues. V shed 4 bases, J shed 0 bases, and the junction held 9 bases outside the gene matches. The CDR3 sequence is CASSSGTVTISGNTIYF. The CDR3 DNA reads as TGTGCCAGCAGCTCCGGGACAGTCACCATCTCTGGAAACACCATATATTTT. Based on the CDR3 plus reference TRBV13 and TRBJ1-3, the full variable domain is AAGVIQSPRHLIKEKRETATLKCYPIPRHDTVYWYQQGPGQDPQFLISFYEKMQSDKGSIPDRFSAQQFSDYHSELNMSSLELGDSALYFCASSSGTVTISGNTIYFGEGSWLTVV.

This clone was detected a few times. V usage is TRBV7-9 and J usage is TRBJ2-5; 11 bases match TRBD1. This CDR3 comprises 17 residues. Losses at the gene ends were 1 base for V and 7 bases for J; bases not matched to a gene: 11. Germline CDR1 and CDR2: SEHNR and FQNEAQ (reference sequence). The CDR3 sequence: CASSLGQPGQGVVTQYF. The CDR3 DNA reads as TGTGCCAGCAGCTTAGGCCAACCGGGACAGGGGGTCGTGACCCAGTACTTC. The full variable domain, in which reference TRBV7-9 and TRBJ2-5 provide the parts outside the CDR3, is DTGVSQNPRHKITKRGQNVTFRCDPISEHNRLYWYRQTLGQGPEFLTYFQNEAQLEKSRLLSDRFSAERPKGSFSTLEIQRTEQGDSAMYLCASSLGQPGQGVVTQYFGPGTRLLVL.

V and J are TRBV5-4 and TRBJ1-2; D might be TRBD1 (5 bases). Trimming removed 0 bases from V and 0 bases from J, with 9 bases in between. The CDR3 is 15 amino acids. CDR1 and CDR2 (germline): SGHNT, YYREEE (reference sequence). The CDR3 DNA reads as TGTGCCAGCAGCTTGGGCAGGGATGCTAACTATGGCTACACCTTC. This codes for CASSLGRDANYGYTF.

J is TRBJ2-5 and V is TRBV6-2 or TRBV6-3, with 9 bases fitting TRBD1. CDR1 is MNHEY and CDR2 is SVGEGT in the germline V gene. The CDR3 consists of 15 residues. V trimming: 5 bases; J trimming: 7 bases; junction bases outside the gene matches: 11. The DNA of the CDR3 is TGTGCCAGCAGTCTACAGGGGGCTTTCGGGCGGACCCAGTACTTC. It codes for CASSLQGAFGRTQYF.

The chain recombines TRBV5-1 with TRBJ2-5, with no clear D. The CDR3 totals 13 residues. The V gene lost 3 bases and the J gene lost 3 bases, with 9 bases spanning the gap. CDR1 is SGHRS and CDR2 is YFSETQ in the germline V gene. The CDR3 DNA follows: TGCGCCAGCAGCTCCCCGGGTAAAGAGACCCAGTACTTC. This codes for CASSSPGKETQYF.